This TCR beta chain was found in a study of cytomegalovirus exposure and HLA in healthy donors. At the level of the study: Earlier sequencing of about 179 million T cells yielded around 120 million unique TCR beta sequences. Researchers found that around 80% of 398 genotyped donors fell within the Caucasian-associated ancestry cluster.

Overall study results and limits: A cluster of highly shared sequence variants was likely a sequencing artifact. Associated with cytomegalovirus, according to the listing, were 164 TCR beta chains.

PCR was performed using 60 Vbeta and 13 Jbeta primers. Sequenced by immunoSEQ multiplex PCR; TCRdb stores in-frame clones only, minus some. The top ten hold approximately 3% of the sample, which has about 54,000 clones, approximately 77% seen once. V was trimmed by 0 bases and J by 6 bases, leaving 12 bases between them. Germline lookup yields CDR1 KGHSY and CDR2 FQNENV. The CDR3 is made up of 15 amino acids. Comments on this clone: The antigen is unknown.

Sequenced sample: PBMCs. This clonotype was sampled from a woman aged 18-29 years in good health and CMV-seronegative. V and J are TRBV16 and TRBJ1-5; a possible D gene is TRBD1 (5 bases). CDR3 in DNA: TGTGCCAGCAGCCAATCGGGGGGGATTGGTCAGCCCCAGCATTTT. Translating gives CASSQSGGIGQPQHF.